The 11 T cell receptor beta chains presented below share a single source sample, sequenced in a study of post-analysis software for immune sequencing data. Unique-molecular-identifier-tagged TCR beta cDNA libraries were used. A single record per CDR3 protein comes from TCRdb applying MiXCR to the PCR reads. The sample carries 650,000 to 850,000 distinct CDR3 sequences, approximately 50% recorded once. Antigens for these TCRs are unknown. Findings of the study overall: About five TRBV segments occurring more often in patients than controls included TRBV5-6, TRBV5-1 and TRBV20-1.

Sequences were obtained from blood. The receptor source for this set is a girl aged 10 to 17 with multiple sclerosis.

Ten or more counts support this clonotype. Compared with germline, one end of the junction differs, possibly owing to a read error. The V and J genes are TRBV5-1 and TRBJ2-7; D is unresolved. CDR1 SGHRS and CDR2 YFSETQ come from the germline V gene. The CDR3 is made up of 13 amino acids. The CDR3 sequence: CASSLGRNYEQYF. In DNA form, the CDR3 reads TGTGCCAGCAGCTTAGGGCGGAACTACGAGCAGTACTTC.

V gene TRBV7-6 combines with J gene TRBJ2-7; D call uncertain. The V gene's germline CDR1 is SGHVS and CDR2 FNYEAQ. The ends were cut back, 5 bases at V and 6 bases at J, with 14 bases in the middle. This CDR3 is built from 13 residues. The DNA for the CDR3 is TGTGCCAGCAGCCCTAGAGCTAAGATCGAGCAGTACTTC. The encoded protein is CASSPRAKIEQYF.

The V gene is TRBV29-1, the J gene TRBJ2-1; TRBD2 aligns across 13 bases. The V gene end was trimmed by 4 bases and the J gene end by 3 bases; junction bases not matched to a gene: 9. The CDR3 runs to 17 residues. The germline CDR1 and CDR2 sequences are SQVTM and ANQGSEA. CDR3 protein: CSVAAGLAGEHYNEQFF. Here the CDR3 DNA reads TGCAGCGTTGCGGCCGGACTAGCGGGGGAGCACTACAATGAGCAGTTCTTC.

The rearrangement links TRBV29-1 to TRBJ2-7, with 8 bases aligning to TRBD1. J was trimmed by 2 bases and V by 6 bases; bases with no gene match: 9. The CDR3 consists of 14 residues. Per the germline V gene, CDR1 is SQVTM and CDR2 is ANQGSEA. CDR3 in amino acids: CSVSDRGGPYEQYF. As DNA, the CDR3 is TGCAGCGTGAGCGACAGGGGTGGACCCTACGAGCAGTACTTC.

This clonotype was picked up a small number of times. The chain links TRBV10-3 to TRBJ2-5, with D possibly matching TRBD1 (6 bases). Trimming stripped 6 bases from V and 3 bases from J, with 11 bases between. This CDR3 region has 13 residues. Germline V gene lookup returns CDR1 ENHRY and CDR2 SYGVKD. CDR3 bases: TGTGCCATCAGCCAGGGGCCCGAAGAGACCCAGTACTTC. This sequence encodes CAISQGPEETQYF.

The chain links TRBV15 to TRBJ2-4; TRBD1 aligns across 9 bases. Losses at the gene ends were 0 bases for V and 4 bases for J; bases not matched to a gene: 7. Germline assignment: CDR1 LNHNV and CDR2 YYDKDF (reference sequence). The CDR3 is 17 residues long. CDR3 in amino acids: CATSRDRNRGPKNIQYF. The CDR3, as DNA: TGTGCCACCAGCAGAGATAGGAACAGGGGGCCAAAAAACATTCAGTACTTC.

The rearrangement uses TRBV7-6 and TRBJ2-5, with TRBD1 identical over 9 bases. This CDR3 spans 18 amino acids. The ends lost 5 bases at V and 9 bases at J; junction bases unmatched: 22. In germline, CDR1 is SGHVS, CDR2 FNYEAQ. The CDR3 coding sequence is TGTGCCAGCAGCCAAAAAAGGACAGGGGCAATCCGAGAATGGGCCCAGTACTTC. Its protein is CASSQKRTGAIREWAQYF.

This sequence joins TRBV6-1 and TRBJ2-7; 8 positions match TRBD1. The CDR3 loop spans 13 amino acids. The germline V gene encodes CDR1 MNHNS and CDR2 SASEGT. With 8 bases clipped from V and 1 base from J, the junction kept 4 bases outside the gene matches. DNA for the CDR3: TGTGCCAGCGGGACAGGCGCATCCTACGAGCAGTACTTC. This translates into CASGTGASYEQYF.

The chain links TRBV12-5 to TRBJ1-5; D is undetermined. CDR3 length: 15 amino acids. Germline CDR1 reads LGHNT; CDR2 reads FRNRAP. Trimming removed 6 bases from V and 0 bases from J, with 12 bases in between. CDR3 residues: CASGLDTSSNQPQHF. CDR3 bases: TGTGCTAGTGGCCTAGACACATCTAGCAATCAGCCCCAGCATTTT.

CDR3: CASSLQQGANYGYTF. The CDR3 DNA is TGTGCCAGCAGCCTTCAACAGGGGGCAAACTATGGCTACACCTTC. The rearrangement uses TRBV7-9 and TRBJ1-2, with 9 bases matching TRBD1. This CDR3 comprises 15 residues. Germline CDR1 SEHNR, CDR2 FQNEAQ (reference sequence). J was trimmed by 2 bases and V by 5 bases; bases with no gene match: 6.

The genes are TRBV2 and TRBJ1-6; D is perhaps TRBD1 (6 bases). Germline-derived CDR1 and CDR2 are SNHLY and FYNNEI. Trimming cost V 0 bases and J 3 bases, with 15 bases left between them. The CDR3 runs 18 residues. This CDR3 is CASSEALQGQGYNSPLHF. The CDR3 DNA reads TGTGCCAGCAGTGAAGCGCTTCAGGGGCAGGGCTATAATTCACCCCTCCACTTT.